This T cell receptor (beta chain) was recorded in a study of metastatic and nonmetastatic thyroid tumors. All patients were untreated before thyroid surgery. In germline, CDR1 is SGHAT, CDR2 FQDESV (reference sequence). V was pared by 5 bases and J by 3 bases, with 5 bases of the junction left unmatched. The CDR3 runs 15 residues. TCRdb re-called clones from the PCR reads using MiXCR. The data contain some 64,000 clones, about 4% of them seen just once; the ten biggest clones take up 20% to 25%. This clone was picked up a small number of times. The source material was blood. The gene calls are TRBV11-1 and TRBJ1-3; TRBD1 matches at 9 bases. This TCR was recovered from a female donor with papillary thyroid cancer or a benign thyroid nodule (not recorded which). Some clones in this sample may be carry-over from other donors' samples. The CDR3 DNA reads as TGTGCCAGCAGCAAGGACAGGGGACTTGGAAACACCATATATTTT. This gives the protein CASSKDRGLGNTIYF.